The text below deals with one T cell receptor (beta chain). In its sample, this clonotype was seen many times. Its antigen specificity is not known. The input lacks base qualities; no much larger clone sits a single base away. Libraries were made using RACE. For sequencing, a NextSeq 500 was employed. Library preparation attached unique molecular identifiers to individual cDNA molecules for quantitative, reproducible TCR counting. From each blood RNA sample, both TCR alpha and TCR beta chains were sequenced. In the paper's pipeline: Samples had a median of roughly 87,000 TCRs, with a range from roughly 23,224 to 700,000. V, J and CDR3 annotation of the TCR reads was carried out using the Decombinator software suite. For PS versus PT1 abundance plots, all samples were subsampled to the same number of TCRs (28,000). TCRs were defined as expanded if absent before sensitization and observed at least eight times at the 2-week time point. TCRdb redid the processing of the public reads, applying fastp at Q25 and MiXCR, and retained in-frame beta chains. Rows are combined by CDR3 protein, so each entry shows the most common genes and DNA. These V and J calls rely on TCRdb rather than the paper's analysis. The sample table holds about 120,000 distinct CDR3 sequences, of which roughly 13% were seen once. The top ten clonotypes cover less than 0.95% of the sample.

The time point label of this sample denotes: patch test 1, 2 weeks after DPC sensitization. The treatment or condition label here, explained by the study, means: therapeutic diphenylcyclopropenone sensitization with weekly scalp DPC. At each patch-test visit, blood was drawn before the patch test was applied. To be eligible, patients had to be aged 18 to 70, diagnosed with alopecia and judged suitable for DPC therapy, while pregnant patients were excluded. Unfractionated whole blood was collected in Tempus Blood RNA tubes, and total RNA was extracted from that blood. The data belong to a study of human T cells and chemical hapten exposure (dated by TCRdb to the early 2020s). Study-level background: For sensitization, 2% DPC in acetone was applied to a roughly 2 cm by roughly 2 cm area of upper inner arm skin. Blood samples were taken from patients before sensitization (week 0) and at 2, 6 and about 24 weeks after DPC sensitization. Blood for TCR sequencing was provided by twenty-nine alopecia patients at one to four time points (pre-sensitization, 2, 6 and 24 weeks). In alopecia patients, the study followed how the peripheral blood TCR repertoire changed in vivo over primary and secondary sensitization to diphenylcyclopropenone (DPC), a hapten. Patch tests used Finn chambers with 0.01% DPC on the upper back, scored after 6 days by International Contact Dermatitis Research Group standards. The mostly female patient cohort included alopecia areata with under or over 50% scalp involvement, alopecia totalis and alopecia universalis. The libraries were sequenced as a pool, and the TCR yield per sample differed mostly because of small variations in library volumes within the pool. Throughout the approximately 26-week study period, patients were also given weekly therapeutic DPC doses on the scalp. Study-wide conclusions, independent of this receptor: Expanded TCRs formed significantly more large CDR3 similarity clusters than pre-sensitization or healthy control sets, consistent with antigen-driven responses. Because every patient had alopecia, a presumed autoimmune disease, the patients' immune response might differ from that of healthy individuals. DPC sensitization did not change how many TCRs were above 1 in 1000 frequency, and no evidence was found of alterations in global repertoire structure. The number of PT1 expanded TCRs positively correlated with patch test score, significant at thresholds 8, 16 and 32 but not 4. Repeated subsampling changed both the strength of the expansion versus patch-test correlation and the threshold at which the correlation became significant.

The material sequenced was whole blood, taken in connection with sensitization to the hapten diphenylcyclopropenone (DPC). The sequence came from a man in his late teens or twenties with alopecia areata. Some clones in this sample may be carry-over from other donors' samples.

The sequenced DNA is TGCGCCAGCAGCCAACTACGGGGTGCGGGGGTGCGGGAGCAGTTCTTC. Translated, this is CASSQLRGAGVREQFF. In this chain, TRBV4-1 is recombined with TRBJ2-1; 7 of the junction bases match TRBD2. V trim: 2 bases; J trim: 10 bases; unmatched bases: 14. The germline V gene gives CDR1 as MGHRA and CDR2 as YSYEKL. The CDR3 runs 16 amino acids, cysteine and phenylalanine included. Of the read, only the CDR3 DNA is kept; its 48 bases are in frame from base 1.